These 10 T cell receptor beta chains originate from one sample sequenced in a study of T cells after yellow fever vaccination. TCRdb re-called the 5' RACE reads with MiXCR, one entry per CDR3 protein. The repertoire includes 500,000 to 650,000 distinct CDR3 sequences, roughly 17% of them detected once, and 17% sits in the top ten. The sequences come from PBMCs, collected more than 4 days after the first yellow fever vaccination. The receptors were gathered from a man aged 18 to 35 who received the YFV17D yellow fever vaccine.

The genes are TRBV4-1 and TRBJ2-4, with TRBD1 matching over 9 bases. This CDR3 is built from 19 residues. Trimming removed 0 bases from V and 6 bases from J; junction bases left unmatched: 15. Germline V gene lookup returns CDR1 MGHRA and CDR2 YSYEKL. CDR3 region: CASSQDLGLTGGGGNIQYF. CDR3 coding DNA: TGCGCCAGCAGCCAAGATTTGGGACTAACAGGGGGCGGGGGAAACATTCAGTACTTC.

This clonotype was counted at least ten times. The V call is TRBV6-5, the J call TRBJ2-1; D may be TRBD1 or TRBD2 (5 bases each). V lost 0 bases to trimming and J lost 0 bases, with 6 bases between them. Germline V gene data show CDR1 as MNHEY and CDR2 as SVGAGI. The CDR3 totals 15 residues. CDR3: CASSYSGDSYNEQFF. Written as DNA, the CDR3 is TGTGCCAGCAGTTACTCGGGGGACTCCTACAATGAGCAGTTCTTC.

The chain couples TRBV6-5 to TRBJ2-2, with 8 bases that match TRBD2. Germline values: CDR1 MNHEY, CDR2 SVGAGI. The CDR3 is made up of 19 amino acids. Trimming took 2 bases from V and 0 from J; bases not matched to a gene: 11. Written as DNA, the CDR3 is TGTGCCAGCAGTTACCAGCTATTAGCGGGGACCGCGAACACCGGGGAGCTGTTTTTT. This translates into CASSYQLLAGTANTGELFF.

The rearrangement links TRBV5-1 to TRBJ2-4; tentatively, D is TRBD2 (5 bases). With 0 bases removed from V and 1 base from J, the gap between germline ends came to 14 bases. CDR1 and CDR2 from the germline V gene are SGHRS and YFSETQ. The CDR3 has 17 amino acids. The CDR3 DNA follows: TGCGCCAGCAGCTTGGTTTTGGCAGGCGGGGCCAAAAACATTCAGTACTTC. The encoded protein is CASSLVLAGGAKNIQYF.

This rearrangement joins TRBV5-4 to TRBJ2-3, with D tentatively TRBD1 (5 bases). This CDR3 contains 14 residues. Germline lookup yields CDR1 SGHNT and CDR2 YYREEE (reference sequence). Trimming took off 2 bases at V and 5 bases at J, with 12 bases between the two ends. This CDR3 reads CASSLNQGLDTQYF. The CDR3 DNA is TGTGCCAGCAGCTTAAACCAGGGTTTAGATACGCAGTATTTT. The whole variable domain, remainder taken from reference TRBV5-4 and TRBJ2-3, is ETGVTQSPTHLIKTRGQQVTLRCSSQSGHNTVSWYQQALGQGPQFIFQYYREEENGRGNFPPRFSGLQFPNYSSELNVNALELDDSALYLCASSLNQGLDTQYFGPGTRLTVL.

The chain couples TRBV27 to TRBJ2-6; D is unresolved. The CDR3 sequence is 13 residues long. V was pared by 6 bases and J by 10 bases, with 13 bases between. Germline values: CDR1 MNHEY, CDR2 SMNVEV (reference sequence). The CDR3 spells CASRRTAMNVLTF. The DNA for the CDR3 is TGTGCCAGCAGGAGGACGGCCATGAACGTCCTGACTTTC.

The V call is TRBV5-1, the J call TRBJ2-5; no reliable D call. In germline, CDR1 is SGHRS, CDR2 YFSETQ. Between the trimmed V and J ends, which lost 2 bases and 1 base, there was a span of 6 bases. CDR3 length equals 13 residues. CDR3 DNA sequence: TGCGCCAGCAGCTTCGCCTTCCAAGAGACCCAGTACTTC. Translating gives CASSFAFQETQYF.

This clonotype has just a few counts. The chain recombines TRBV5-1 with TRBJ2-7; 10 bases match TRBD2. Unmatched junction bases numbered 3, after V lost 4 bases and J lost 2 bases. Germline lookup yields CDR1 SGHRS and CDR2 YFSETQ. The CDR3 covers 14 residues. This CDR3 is CASSDTSGAYEQYV. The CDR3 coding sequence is TGCGCCAGCAGCGACACTAGCGGGGCCTACGAGCAGTACGTC.

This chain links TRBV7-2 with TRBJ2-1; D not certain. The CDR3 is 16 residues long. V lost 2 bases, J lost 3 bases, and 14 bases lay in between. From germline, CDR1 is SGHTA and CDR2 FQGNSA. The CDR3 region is CASSLIPVWGYNEQFF. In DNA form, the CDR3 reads TGTGCCAGCAGCTTAATTCCCGTTTGGGGCTACAATGAGCAGTTCTTC.

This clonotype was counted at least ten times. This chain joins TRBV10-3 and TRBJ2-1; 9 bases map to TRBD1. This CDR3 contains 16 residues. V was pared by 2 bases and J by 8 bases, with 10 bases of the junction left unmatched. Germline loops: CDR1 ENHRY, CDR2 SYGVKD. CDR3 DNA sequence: TGTGCCATCAGTGAGGCAGACGGGACAGGGAGGCATGAGCAGTTCTTC. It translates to CAISEADGTGRHEQFF.